The rows below give T cell receptor beta chains drawn from one sample of a study of vaccination and CD4 T cells after COVID-19. TCRdb re-analysed the PCR reads in MiXCR, keeping a single row per CDR3 protein. The sample consists of about 6,600 distinct CDR3 sequences, about two fifths of them appearing once. These receptors lack a known antigen. Sequencing was performed on CD4+ T cells from blood, cultured in vitro. The receptors shown here come from a human donor in good health. Both conserved end residues are part of each CDR3. A D gene is named only where the DNA matches it firmly. Size values are once, few and many counts, or a class for expanded clones, and some rows have none.

d_gene,len,j_gene,v_gene,abundance,CDR3aa,CDR3nt
.,12,TRBJ2-7,TRBV30,few,CAWSARPNEQYF,TGTGCCTGGAGTGCCCGCCCCAACGAGCAGTACTTC
.,16,TRBJ1-1,TRBV6-4,.,CASSDSNRGANTEAFF,TGTGCCAGCAGTGACTCGAATCGGGGGGCGAACACTGAAGCTTTCTTT
.,16,TRBJ1-6,TRBV25-1,.,CASSAADTYDNSPLHF,TGTGCCAGCAGTGCCGCCGATACGTATGATAATTCACCCCTCCACTTT
TRBD2,15,TRBJ2-2,TRBV6-1,.,CASSEGAGDTGELFF,TGTGCCAGCAGTGAAGGAGCGGGGGACACCGGGGAGCTGTTTTTT
TRBD2,14,TRBJ2-1,TRBV24-1,.,CATSGGGSYNEQFF,TGTGCCACCAGTGGCGGGGGTTCCTACAATGAGCAGTTCTTC
TRBD1,17,TRBJ1-5,TRBV12-3/TRBV12-4,.,CASSLGTAYARTQPQHF,TGTGCCAGCAGCCTCGGGACAGCCTATGCCCGGACGCAGCCCCAGCATTTT
.,15,TRBJ2-3,TRBV6-1,.,CASSENRGGTDTQYF,TGTGCCAGCAGTGAAAACAGGGGGGGAACAGATACGCAGTATTTT
TRBD1,15,TRBJ1-2,TRBV20-1,.,CSASPGTGPEAGYTF,TGCAGTGCTAGCCCCGGGACAGGGCCTGAGGCTGGCTACACCTTC
TRBD1,13,TRBJ1-1,TRBV29-1,.,CSAWTGPDTEAFF,TGCAGCGCTTGGACAGGACCGGACACTGAAGCTTTCTTT
.,12,TRBJ1-2,TRBV30,few,CAWSSGLYGYTF,TGTGCCTGGAGTTCAGGTCTCTATGGCTACACCTTC
.,16,TRBJ1-1,TRBV7-3,.,CASSPGSQGPNTEAFF,TGTGCCAGCAGCCCAGGGTCCCAGGGACCGAACACTGAAGCTTTCTTT
TRBD2,15,TRBJ2-5,TRBV4-2,few,CASSQLAGSQETQYF,TGTGCCAGCAGCCAACTAGCGGGGAGCCAAGAGACCCAGTACTTC
TRBD1,13,TRBJ2-5,TRBV2,.,CASSLGGWETQYF,TGTGCCAGCAGTCTAGGGGGCTGGGAGACCCAGTACTTC
.,12,TRBJ1-1,TRBV20-1,.,CSAWTDPPKAFF,TGCAGTGCGTGGACAGACCCCCCAAAAGCTTTCTTT
.,11,TRBJ1-5,TRBV12-3/TRBV12-4,.,CASSQSQPQHF,TGTGCCAGCAGCCAGAGTCAGCCCCAGCATTTT
.,17,TRBJ1-1,TRBV19,.,CASSIRGGQGRRAEAFF,TGTGCCAGTAGTATAAGGGGGGGGCAGGGAAGGAGGGCTGAAGCTTTCTTT
.,13,TRBJ1-6,TRBV6-1,medium-sized,CASSQTVISPLHF,TGTGCCAGCAGTCAAACGGTTATTTCACCCCTCCACTTT
.,15,TRBJ1-3,TRBV6-1,.,CASSPPGGSGNTIYF,TGTGCCAGCAGTCCCCCTGGCGGCTCTGGAAACACCATATATTTT